This entry lists 29 T cell receptor beta chains sequenced from one sample in a study of blood T cells in healthy people across ages (dated by TCRdb to between 2015 and 2017). Libraries were constructed by 5' RACE. TCRdb names Illumina HiSeq 2500 as the instrument used. A second PCR of 7 to 11 cycles was run with a J-beta primer mix and a sample-barcoded 5' primer. Using fastp at Q25 and MiXCR, TCRdb reprocessed the public reads and kept productive beta chains. A single entry per CDR3 protein holds the most common genes and DNA from its merged rows. Here the sample has hundreds of thousands of distinct CDR3 sequences; 45% to 65% occur a single time. The ten largest clones add up to over 30% of the sample. Material for sequencing was blood. The origin of the receptors is a man aged 60 to 69 in good health.

The chain couples TRBV6-1 to TRBJ2-3; D uncertain. V was cut by 6 bases and J by 6 bases, with 10 bases left in between. The CDR3 is made up of 12 amino acids. Germline loops: CDR1 MNHNS, CDR2 SASEGT. The CDR3 coding sequence is TGTGCCAGCAGCACCATCGGCGATACGCAGTATTTT. The encoded protein is CASSTIGDTQYF.

This clonotype was seen more than once but under ten times. One junction end disagrees with the germline gene, perhaps due to a read error. The chain carries TRBV5-1 and TRBJ2-3; D gene uncertain. CDR3 length: 14 residues. Germline V CDR1 and CDR2: SGHRS, YFSETQ. The CDR3 nucleotides are TGTGCCAGCAGCTCGGGCCCAAGCACAGATACGCAGTATTTT. This gives the protein CASSSGPSTDTQYF.

Note on this clonotype: This may stem from a read error, because a much larger clone lies one nucleotide away. V gene TRBV2 combines with J gene TRBJ2-7, with D perhaps being TRBD1 or TRBD2 (5 bases each). V lost 3 bases and J 12 bases, leaving 12 bases between the germline ends. The CDR3 is 11 amino acids. Germline V gene data show CDR1 as SNHLY and CDR2 as FYNNEI. This CDR3 is CASSEGETRYF. In DNA form, the CDR3 reads TGTGCCAGCAGTGAGGGGGAGACCCGGTACTTC.

This clonotype was found a few times. V usage is TRBV20-1 and J usage is TRBJ1-4; no definite D call. Trimming left V 2 bases short and J 3 bases short, with 7 bases between. CDR1 and CDR2 from the germline V gene are DFQATT and SNEGSKA (reference sequence). This CDR3 region has 13 residues. CDR3 region: CSARQPSNEKLFF. The CDR3 DNA reads as TGCAGTGCTAGACAACCTTCTAATGAAAAACTGTTTTTT.

The genes are TRBV6-5 and TRBJ2-1, with D perhaps matching TRBD1 or TRBD2 (5 bases each). V lost 2 bases and J lost 7, with 15 bases in between. The CDR3 is 15 amino acids. Germline loops: CDR1 MNHEY, CDR2 SVGAGI. This CDR3 reads CASSYEGNTRNEQFF. The CDR3 nucleotides read TGTGCCAGCAGTTACGAGGGGAATACTCGAAATGAGCAGTTCTTC.

V is TRBV3-1 and J is TRBJ2-5, with D unresolved. The length of the CDR3 is 13 residues. V shed 6 bases and J shed 7 bases, with 15 bases lying between them. Germline V lookup: CDR1 LGHDT, CDR2 YNNKEL (reference sequence). CDR3 nucleotide sequence: TGTGCCAGCAGTCTTACGGTCCCGCGGACCCAGTACTTC. This translates into CASSLTVPRTQYF.

The chain combines TRBV24-1 with TRBJ2-6, with TRBD1 identical over 9 bases. With 2 bases clipped from V and 3 bases from J, the junction kept 4 bases outside the gene matches. Germline V CDR1 and CDR2: KGHDR, SFDVKD. The CDR3 runs to 17 residues. CDR3 in amino acids: CATSDWGQGLGANVLTF. The CDR3 DNA reads TGTGCCACCAGTGATTGGGGACAGGGTCTTGGGGCCAACGTCCTGACTTTC.

This chain connects TRBV7-9 to TRBJ2-6; 9 bases agree with TRBD2. The CDR3 has 14 residues. The V gene end was trimmed by 5 bases and the J gene end by 11 bases; junction bases not matched to a gene: 7. CDR1 SEHNR and CDR2 FQNEAQ come from the germline V gene (reference sequence). The CDR3 DNA follows: TGTGCCAGCAGCATTAGCGGGGGAGACGACGTCCTGACTTTC. Protein: CASSISGGDDVLTF.

The V and J genes are TRBV28 and TRBJ2-5; D remains ambiguous. Trimming removed 3 bases from V and 2 bases from J, with 10 bases in between. The CDR3 runs 14 residues. Germline CDR1 reads MDHEN; CDR2 reads SYDVKM. The CDR3 region is CASSFKRNQETQYF. Written as DNA, the CDR3 is TGTGCCAGCAGTTTTAAACGGAATCAAGAGACCCAGTACTTC.

The chain carries TRBV7-9 and TRBJ1-4; D not certain. The V end was cut by 8 bases, the J end by 5 bases, with 12 bases between. Looked up from germline, CDR1 is SEHNR and CDR2 is FQNEAQ (reference sequence). The CDR3 covers 13 residues. CDR3: CASGPVSNEKLFF. CDR3 bases: TGTGCCAGCGGCCCCGTTTCAAATGAAAAACTGTTTTTT.

This clonotype was observed a few times. This sequence joins TRBV6-1 and TRBJ2-7, with D perhaps TRBD1 (5 bases). The length of the CDR3 is 18 residues. Germline-derived CDR1 and CDR2 are MNHNS and SASEGT. V was cut by 6 bases and J by 0 bases, with 24 bases left in between. The DNA for the CDR3 is TGTGCCAGCAGAGTCCCAGAAAAACAGGTCAAACCCTCCTACGAGCAGTACTTC. It yields the protein CASRVPEKQVKPSYEQYF.

The rearrangement links TRBV6-2 or TRBV6-3 to TRBJ2-3, with a possible D match to TRBD2 (7 bases). CDR1 is MNHEY, CDR2 SVGEGT, per germline. The CDR3 contains 14 residues. V lost 8 bases, J lost 0 bases, and 12 bases lay in between. CDR3 in amino acids: CASRTGGSTDTQYF. As DNA, the CDR3 is TGTGCCAGCCGGACGGGGGGCAGCACAGATACGCAGTATTTT.

In this sample, this clonotype turned up a few times. The chain couples TRBV7-8 to TRBJ2-3; D may be TRBD2 (5 bases). Per germline, CDR1 SGHVS and CDR2 FQNEAQ. The CDR3 consists of 14 residues. Trimming stripped 5 bases from V and 8 bases from J, with 17 bases between. The CDR3 sequence is CASSIRPGTSTQYF. CDR3 DNA: TGTGCCAGCAGCATAAGACCGGGAACGAGTACGCAGTATTTT. The full variable domain, rest sourced from reference TRBV7-8 and TRBJ2-3, is GAGVSQSPRYKVAKRGQDVALRCDPISGHVSLFWYQQALGQGPEFLTYFQNEAQLDKSGLPSDRFFAERPEGSVSTLKIQRTQQEDSAVYLCASSIRPGTSTQYFGPGTRLTVL.

The V call is TRBV7-9, the J call TRBJ1-1; weak D call: TRBD1 (5 bases). V lost 4 bases and J 6 bases, leaving 15 bases between the germline ends. Germline CDR1 reads SEHNR; CDR2 reads FQNEAQ (reference sequence). This CDR3 is 14 amino acids long. The CDR3 sequence is CASSSSGWGAEAFF. The CDR3 DNA is TGTGCCAGCAGCTCATCCGGGTGGGGGGCTGAAGCTTTCTTT.

The chain uses TRBV3-1 and TRBJ2-1, with 16 bases aligning to TRBD2. Germline assignment: CDR1 LGHDT and CDR2 YNNKEL (reference sequence). The V gene end was trimmed by 8 bases and the J gene end by 6 bases; junction bases not matched to a gene: 4. There are 15 residues in the CDR3. CDR3 in amino acids: CASEGTSGGANEQFF. For the CDR3, the DNA is TGTGCCAGCGAAGGGACTAGCGGGGGGGCCAATGAGCAGTTCTTC.

The V call is TRBV3-1, the J call TRBJ1-6; maybe TRBD1 (6 bases). The CDR3 extends over 15 amino acids. Per the germline V gene, CDR1 is LGHDT and CDR2 is YNNKEL (reference sequence). The V and J ends lost 1 base and 4 bases respectively, with 8 bases between them. CDR3 amino acids: CASSQVQGYNSPLHF. The CDR3 nucleotides read TGTGCCAGCAGCCAAGTACAGGGATATAATTCACCCCTCCACTTT.

This clonotype appeared a few times. The chain is built from TRBV21-1 and TRBJ2-5. TRBV21-1 is labeled a pseudogene. This CDR3 has 15 amino acids. Here the CDR3 reads CASSKAPRRRETQYF. The CDR3 bases are TGTGCCAGCAGCAAAGCCCCACGGAGAAGGGAGACCCAGTACTTC.

The rearrangement joins TRBV10-3 to TRBJ2-5; 9 positions agree with TRBD1. The CDR3 has 15 amino acids. V gave up 10 bases and J gave up 2 bases; unmatched junction bases: 11. Looked up from germline, CDR1 is ENHRY and CDR2 is SYGVKD. CDR3 nucleotides: TGTGCCACTGGCACAGGGGGCCGGGATCAAGAGACCCAGTACTTC. Protein: CATGTGGRDQETQYF.

This clonotype occurred a few times. The rearrangement uses TRBV20-1 and TRBJ2-5, with D possibly TRBD2 on 7 matching bases. The CDR3 covers 13 residues. The germline V gene has CDR1 DFQATT and CDR2 SNEGSKA (reference sequence). The CDR3 nucleotides read TGCAGCGAAGCGAGGGGGGGCCAAGAGACCCAGTACTTC. It yields the protein CSEARGGQETQYF.

V is TRBV6-1 and J is TRBJ2-7; perhaps TRBD1 as D (6 bases). Germline lookup yields CDR1 MNHNS and CDR2 SASEGT. This CDR3 is built from 14 residues. Trimming removed 6 bases from V and 7 bases from J, with 19 bases in between. The CDR3 here is CASRIYRVSNEQYF. The DNA of the CDR3 is TGTGCCAGCAGAATCTACAGGGTTTCTAATGAGCAGTACTTC.

The sample holds a few counts of this clonotype. The chain carries TRBV29-1 and TRBJ2-3; unclear D gene. CDR3 size: 13 residues. Trimming removed 0 bases at V and 5 bases at J, with 9 bases between. Germline CDR1 and CDR2: SQVTM and ANQGSEA. CDR3 amino acids: CSVEELGRDTQYF. The DNA for the CDR3 is TGCAGCGTTGAAGAGTTAGGTAGAGATACGCAGTATTTT.

The rearrangement joins TRBV3-1 to TRBJ2-3; 7 nucleotides match TRBD2. CDR3 length: 14 amino acids. The germline V gene has CDR1 LGHDT and CDR2 YNNKEL (reference sequence). The V segment lost 1 base and the J segment 5 bases; nucleotides outside the gene matches: 3. The CDR3 loop reads CASSQGASGDTQYF. CDR3 in DNA: TGTGCCAGCAGCCAAGGGGCTAGCGGAGATACGCAGTATTTT.

The CDR3 DNA is TGTGCCAGCAGCCCGGCCGTAAACACCGGGGAGCTGTTTTTT. Protein: CASSPAVNTGELFF. V usage is TRBV3-1 and J usage is TRBJ2-2, with D uncertain. CDR3 length equals 14 residues. V was cut by 4 bases and J by 2 bases, with 8 bases left in between. In germline, CDR1 is LGHDT, CDR2 YNNKEL (reference sequence).

The table lists this clonotype with a count of one. The chain couples TRBV4-2 to TRBJ1-2, with unresolved D. Trimming pared 4 bases from V and 6 bases from J, leaving 21 bases between. The CDR3 spans 16 residues. The germline V gene has CDR1 LGHNA and CDR2 YNFKEQ. CDR3 nucleotides: TGTGCCAGCAGCCTCCCCAGAGCACTCAAGGGCGATGGCTACACCTTC. Translating it yields CASSLPRALKGDGYTF.

This clonotype occurred a few times. CDR3 residues: CASSVAGLRTQYF. Written as DNA, the CDR3 is TGTGCCAGCAGCGTAGCGGGGTTAAGGACGCAGTATTTT. V usage is TRBV11-2 and J usage is TRBJ2-3; 8 positions match TRBD2. Trimming at V came to 5 bases and at J to 9 bases, leaving 7 bases not matched to a gene. Germline loops: CDR1 SGHAT, CDR2 FQNNGV. The CDR3 consists of 13 residues.

V is TRBV3-1 and J is TRBJ2-3, with 11 bases aligning to TRBD1. CDR3 length: 18 amino acids. The germline CDR1 and CDR2 sequences are LGHDT and YNNKEL (reference sequence). V was pared by 1 base and J by 1 base, with 7 bases of the junction left unmatched. CDR3 amino acids: CASSQGPPGQGGTDTQYF. The DNA of the CDR3 is TGTGCCAGCAGCCAAGGCCCCCCGGGACAGGGGGGCACAGATACGCAGTATTTT.

This clonotype was seen more than once but under ten times. V and J are TRBV5-1 and TRBJ1-2; no clear D gene. The V end was cut by 4 bases, the J end by 2 bases, with 12 bases between. Looked up from germline, CDR1 is SGHRS and CDR2 is YFSETQ. This CDR3 spans 14 amino acids. The CDR3 DNA reads TGCGCCAGCAGCCCGGGTGGAGGGAACTATGGCTACACCTTC. Amino acids: CASSPGGGNYGYTF.

V gene TRBV3-1 combines with J gene TRBJ1-2; D call uncertain. Trimming cost V 3 bases and J 6 bases, with 11 bases left between them. The CDR3 sequence is 13 residues long. Looked up from germline, CDR1 is LGHDT and CDR2 is YNNKEL (reference sequence). The CDR3: CASSHGNTDGYTF. CDR3 DNA: TGTGCCAGCAGCCACGGGAACACTGATGGCTACACCTTC.

This rearrangement joins TRBV3-1 to TRBJ2-1; the match to TRBD1 covers 8 bases. There are 14 residues in the CDR3. The germline V gene has CDR1 LGHDT and CDR2 YNNKEL (reference sequence). Trimming removed 4 bases from V and 7 bases from J; junction bases left unmatched: 6. The CDR3 nucleotides are TGTGCCAGCAGCCCCTCGCACAGGGGGAATGAGCAGTTCTTC. It specifies CASSPSHRGNEQFF.